This T cell receptor beta chain was sequenced in a study of blood T cell repertoires in COVID-19 (dated by TCRdb to 2018 to 2021). A note on the overall study: The collaborator samples originated in the United States, Italy and Spain and spanned the acute and convalescent phases of COVID-19. The material from the prospective study consisted of cDNA or gDNA derived from T cells, B-cell-depleted T cells, or PBMCs. Deeply sampled blood TCRbeta repertoires from subjects exposed to, actively infected with, or recovered from COVID-19 were included in the dataset. The repertoires were released in a freely available public database intended as a resource for research on the immune response to SARS-CoV-2. The samples were drawn from the first 160 participants of the ongoing ImmuneRACE study and from 1,254 subjects provided by 6 global collaborators. The sample metadata nearly always contained a de-identified subject ID, COVID-19 status, age in years and sex. Where available, HLA class I and class II types were obtained from metadata supplied by the sample provider rather than from assay-based typing. Points the paper makes about the study in general: The amount of clinical and demographic metadata varied by source and participant and was provided uncurated.

TCRbeta CDR3 regions were amplified from genomic DNA using the immunoSEQ Assay, a bias-controlled multiplex PCR. The study's processing was this. The number of nucleated cells in each sample was estimated by amplification of reference gene primers within the assay. Sequence reads were collapsed and filtered to measure the absolute abundance of every unique TCRbeta CDR3 rearrangement. For each sample, productive Simpson clonality was calculated by taking the square root of Simpson's diversity index across productive rearrangements. TCRdb obtained this table from immuneACCESS and retained in-frame rearrangements with V and J assigned. These tables miss some clones; where compared with another copy, unresolved V genes account for less than half of the shortfall, and the remainder is unexplained. The V and J calls and clone size are taken from that table; D and trimming were inferred from the DNA. The sample records roughly 150,000 clones, around four fifths of which are singletons. In total, the top ten clones hold about a tenth of the sample.

Whole blood was collected in K2EDTA tubes by collaborating institutions according to the institutions' own protocols. For TCRbeta analysis, collaborators shipped samples as frozen whole blood, isolated PBMCs, or DNA extracted from either of those sample types. A note on this clone: The target of this receptor is not known. It has no much larger one-base neighbor in the sample; base qualities were not kept.

The germline V gene encodes CDR1 SNHLY and CDR2 FYNNEI. V is pruned by 7 bases and J by 0 bases, leaving 5 bases of the junction without a gene match. Inclusive of the bounding cysteine and phenylalanine, the CDR3 is 16 residues long. The entry retains the CDR3 DNA only, 48 bases that are in frame from base 1. Sequencing used peripheral blood. Recombination linked TRBV2 to TRBJ1-6, with TRBD1 identical over 8 junction bases. This clonotype originated in a woman aged 80 or over with active or convalescent COVID-19. The DNA reads TGTGCCAGCATCGGACAGGGAAACTCCTATAATTCACCCCTCCACTTT. This sequence encodes CASIGQGNSYNSPLHF.